This is a list of T cell receptor beta chains from one sample in a study of OX40 agonist ivuxolimab in advanced cancers. Only in-frame clones appear in the TCRdb table, and some are missing; sequencing was by immunoSEQ multiplex PCR. The sample consists of around 72,000 clones, approximately 89% of them appearing once. The sequences come from CD4+ or CD8+ T cells sorted from blood, collected in a trial of the OX40 agonist ivuxolimab. These receptor sequences come from an adult with an advanced solid tumor such as melanoma, head and neck, liver or kidney cancer. Both conserved end residues are part of each CDR3. Fields, in order: V gene, clone size, J gene, D gene, CDR3 DNA, CDR3 protein. The D gene is left open where the match is weak. Only some rows state a clone size, as once, few, many or a class for expanded clones.

>TRBV15|NA|TRBJ2-7|NA
TGTGCCACCAGCCGAGACGGAGGCTACGAGCAGTACTTC
CATSRDGGYEQYF
>TRBV11-2|NA|TRBJ1-3|NA
TGTGCCAGCAGGGTGGGTGGGGCCACCTCCTCTGGAAACACCATATATTTT
CASRVGGATSSGNTIYF
>TRBV9|NA|TRBJ2-5|TRBD2
TGTGCCAGCAGCAACCGACTAGCGGGAGGGGAGACCCAGTACTTC
CASSNRLAGGETQYF
>TRBV4-2|NA|TRBJ2-1|TRBD1
TGTGCCAGCAGCCCACAGGGGGCCACCTACAATGAGCAGTTCTTC
CASSPQGATYNEQFF
>TRBV12-2|once|TRBJ2-7|NA
TGTGCAAGTCGCTCAGGCGGTAGGGAAACCTACGAGCAGTACTTC
CASRSGGRETYEQYF
>TRBV28|NA|TRBJ1-1|NA
TGTGCCAGCAGTTTATGGAGGAACACTGAAGCTTTCTTT
CASSLWRNTEAFF
>TRBV7-2|NA|TRBJ2-7|NA
TGTGCCAGCAGCTTATCGCCAGCCTACGAGCAGTACTTC
CASSLSPAYEQYF
>TRBV5-1|few|TRBJ1-2|NA
TGCGCCAGCAGCTTGTACGGTTTAGAGAATGGCTACACCTTC
CASSLYGLENGYTF
>TRBV6-1|NA|TRBJ2-2|NA
TGTGCCGCTGGGGTTCCGAACACCGGGGAGCTGTTTTTT
CAAGVPNTGELFF
>TRBV28|NA|TRBJ1-5|TRBD1
TGTGCCACCGGAACCAACAGGGGCGGCAATCAGCCCCAGCATTTT
CATGTNRGGNQPQHF
>TRBV21-1|NA|TRBJ2-7|NA
TGTGCCAGCAGCAAAGGGGGCCAGGGATCTGCCTACGAGCAGTACTTC
CASSKGGQGSAYEQYF
>TRBV27|NA|TRBJ2-5|NA
TGTGCCAGCAGTTTAGGGCGGACTGCCACCCAAGAGACCCAGTACTTC
CASSLGRTATQETQYF
>TRBV2|NA|TRBJ2-3|NA
TGTGCCAGCAGATCCCCTTCAGATACGCAGTATTTT
CASRSPSDTQYF
>TRBV28|NA|TRBJ2-7|TRBD1
TGTGCCAGCAGTTCTCCCCACCCGGGACAGGGTAACTACGAGCAGTACTTC
CASSSPHPGQGNYEQYF
>TRBV7-9|NA|TRBJ2-3|NA
TGTGCCAGCAGCCGAATCGGACTCCTAACAGATACGCAGTATTTT
CASSRIGLLTDTQYF
>TRBV5-5|NA|TRBJ2-3|TRBD2
TGTGCCAGCAGCTTCGGGGGGACAGATACGCAGTATTTT
CASSFGGTDTQYF
>TRBV4-2|NA|TRBJ2-7|NA
TGTGCCAGCAGCCAAGAACGGGGCAGGTCCTACGAGCAGTACTTC
CASSQERGRSYEQYF
>TRBV28|NA|TRBJ2-7|NA
TGTGCCAGCAGTTTAGAGGCAGGGATTTCCTACGAGCAGTACTTC
CASSLEAGISYEQYF
>TRBV5-1|NA|TRBJ1-1|NA
TGCGCCAGCAGCAGGGGACCTATCCTCATGAACACTGAAGCTTTCTTT
CASSRGPILMNTEAFF
>TRBV4-1|NA|TRBJ2-7|TRBD2
TGCGCCAGCAGCCAAGACCGGGACTACCTTAGAAGGTACTTC
CASSQDRDYLRRYF
>TRBV6-5|NA|TRBJ2-1|NA
TGTGCCAGCATGAGGGGGATACGGGACAATGAGCAGTTCTTC
CASMRGIRDNEQFF
>TRBV28|NA|TRBJ1-4|TRBD1
TGTGCCAGCAGATGGACAGGGGGTGGGGAAAAACTGTTTTTT
CASRWTGGGEKLFF
>TRBV18|NA|TRBJ2-5|NA
TGTGCCAGCTCAGGGGGGCCAGAGACCCAGTACTTC
CASSGGPETQYF
>TRBV7-3|NA|TRBJ2-7|NA
TGTGCCAGCAGCTTGACAGGAATAGAGGGGGAGCAGTACTTC
CASSLTGIEGEQYF
>TRBV21-1|NA|TRBJ1-5|NA
TGTGCCAGCAGCAAAGTCGGGACAGGGGAGGGACAGCCCCAGCATTTT
CASSKVGTGEGQPQHF
>TRBV9|NA|TRBJ2-3|NA
TGTGCCAGCAGCGTAACAGGGTTAGCAGATACGCAGTATTTT
CASSVTGLADTQYF
>TRBV4-2|NA|TRBJ2-3|NA
TGTGCCAGCAGCCAAAATCCAGGGGCGTGGGGCACAGATACGCAGTATTTT
CASSQNPGAWGTDTQYF
>TRBV28|NA|TRBJ1-4|NA
TGTGCCAGCAGTTCCCGTCGAGGGGCAGTAGGTGAAAAACTGTTTTTT
CASSSRRGAVGEKLFF
>TRBV11-2|NA|TRBJ1-3|NA
TGTGCCAGCAGCCCTGGGGCCACTGGAAACACCATATATTTT
CASSPGATGNTIYF
>TRBV27|NA|TRBJ2-7|NA
TGTGCCAGCAGGGGGGGGACAGGTTACTACTACGAGCAGTACTTC
CASRGGTGYYYEQYF
>TRBV6-1|NA|TRBJ2-1|NA
TGTGCCAGCGGCCCAGGGGAGTGGACCTACAATGAGCAGTTCTTC
CASGPGEWTYNEQFF
>TRBV5-1|NA|TRBJ2-7|TRBD2
TGCGCCAGCAGCACCGGACTAGCGGGAGGACCTTACGAGCAGTACTTC
CASSTGLAGGPYEQYF
>TRBV27|NA|TRBJ2-3|TRBD2
TGTGCCAGCAGAGCGGGGAGTTGGGATACGCAGTATTTT
CASRAGSWDTQYF
>TRBV2|NA|TRBJ1-2|NA
TGTGCCAGCAGTGACCTGTCCAGAAGGGGGTTCTATGGCTACACCTTC
CASSDLSRRGFYGYTF